This T cell receptor beta chain was documented in a study of shared clonotypes between healthy human individuals. Across the whole study: In total, the donors were a couple of women and a few men aged 18 to 49. Study observations and caveats: Memory subsets generally showed lower estimated richness than naive subsets. Tissue TCR repertoires likely differ from these blood-only repertoires. Rarefaction gave evidence that sorted-subset sequencing remained incomplete despite large depth.

Notes on this clone: As yet, its antigen is unknown.

Germline V gene lookup returns CDR1 MGHDK and CDR2 SYGVNS. The CDR3 is 14 amino acids. Deletions cut 2 bases from V and 2 bases from J, with 8 bases between. Clones were read by immunoSEQ multiplex PCR, and TCRdb kept only the in-frame ones, dropping some. This table holds some 2 million clones, 90% to 95% found once. The sequence came from a man younger than 35 in good health. The specimen was naive CD4+ T cells sorted from blood. Subset denoted: CD45RA+ positively selected. The V and J genes are TRBV25-1 and TRBJ2-3; TRBD2 is a possible D gene (5 bases). The CDR3 region has the DNA TGTGCCAGCAGTGAACGAGGGCACACAGATACGCAGTATTTT. This encodes CASSERGHTDTQYF.